The entry below gives a single T cell receptor (beta chain) sequence along with its context. Antigen unknown. The source of the sample is a study of graft-versus-host responses after intestinal transplantation. The data were produced by immunoSEQ multiplex PCR, yet TCRdb's version contains in-frame clones alone and is incomplete. The repertoire has tens of thousands of clones, about 93% of them found once; the top ten carry 5.5% to 7%. With V trimmed by 1 base and J by 3 bases, 7 bases remained unmatched. Germline assignment: CDR1 MDHEN and CDR2 SYDVKM. The CDR3 runs to 16 residues. Sequencing used unstimulated CD8+ T cells sorted from spleen or lymph node cells, obtained before intestinal transplant. The source is a human donor who received an intestinal transplant. V gene TRBV28 combines with J gene TRBJ2-7; 9 bases line up with TRBD1. The DNA for the CDR3 is TGTGCCAGCAGTTTATTCCGGACAGGGGCCCACTACGAGCAGTACTTC. The encoded protein is CASSLFRTGAHYEQYF. The whole variable domain, remainder taken from reference TRBV28 and TRBJ2-7, is DVKVTQSSRYLVKRTGEKVFLECVQDMDHENMFWYRQDPGLGLRLIYFSYDVKMKEKGDIPEGYSVSREKKERFSLILESASTNQTSMYLCASSLFRTGAHYEQYFGPGTRLTVT.